Each of the 23 T cell receptor beta chains below was sequenced from the same sample in a study of shared clonotypes between healthy human individuals (dated by TCRdb to about 2020). The library came from the immunoSEQ multiplex PCR assay. Sourced from immuneACCESS, this table was stored by TCRdb with only in-frame sequences that have V and J called. A share of the clones is absent; for the studies checked, an unresolved V gene accounts for under half, and the remainder has no known explanation. This sample holds about 710,000 clones; roughly two thirds were observed only once. Clones ranked in the top ten supply over 1.5% of the sample. Sequencing input: memory CD4+ T cells sorted from blood. The cell subset or site label, read with the paper, signifies: CD45RA-negative fraction. These receptors originate from a woman younger than 45 in good health.

This sequence joins TRBV28 and TRBJ2-3; D not resolved. V shed 3 bases and J shed 0 bases, with 19 bases lying between them. The CDR3 length is 18 residues. Germline-derived CDR1 and CDR2 are MDHEN and SYDVKM. CDR3 in DNA: TGTGCCAGCAGTTTCCTTTTTCTTCTGGGCAGAAGCACAGATACGCAGTATTTT. The encoded protein is CASSFLFLLGRSTDTQYF.

The chain recombines TRBV7-8 with TRBJ2-1; D remains unclear. Per the germline V gene, CDR1 is SGHVS and CDR2 is FQNEAQ. Trimming cost V 3 bases and J 9 bases, with 15 bases left between them. The CDR3 extends over 14 amino acids. The CDR3 DNA sequence: TGTGCCAGCAGCTTGGAAAAGCGAGGAATTGAGCAGTTCTTC. It codes for CASSLEKRGIEQFF.

This chain connects TRBV28 to TRBJ1-1, with D possibly TRBD1 on 6 matching bases. Germline V gives CDR1 MDHEN, CDR2 SYDVKM. The CDR3 consists of 14 residues. V lost 2 bases and J lost 6, with 13 bases in between. Here the CDR3 reads CASSLLGGNSEAFF. The CDR3 DNA follows: TGTGCCAGCAGTTTACTTGGGGGCAATTCTGAAGCTTTCTTT.

The chain combines TRBV7-3 with TRBJ1-5; D is possibly TRBD1 (6 bases). The CDR3 has 16 amino acids. Germline V gene sequence: CDR1 SGHTA, CDR2 FQGTGA. Trimming stripped 1 base from V and 1 base from J, with 11 bases between. CDR3 nucleotide sequence: TGTGCCAGCAGCTTAAGAGGGACATCAAGCAATCAGCCCCAGCATTTT. This translates into CASSLRGTSSNQPQHF.

This clone was observed a few times. The J gene is TRBJ2-6, the V gene TRBV18; maybe TRBD1 (6 bases). Germline lookup yields CDR1 KGHSH and CDR2 LQKENI. Deletions cut 0 bases from V and 0 bases from J, with 12 bases between. This CDR3 comprises 18 residues. CDR3 DNA sequence: TGTGCCAGCTCACCACCGGACAGCTTTAACTCTGGGGCCAACGTCCTGACTTTC. Translated: CASSPPDSFNSGANVLTF.

The V and J genes are TRBV11-1 and TRBJ1-3; D unclear. V lost 1 base to trimming and J lost 0 bases, with 4 bases between them. Germline CDR1 is SGHAT and CDR2 is FQDESV (reference sequence). The CDR3 is 14 amino acids. CDR3 coding DNA: TGTGCCAGCAGCTTAGACCGCTCTGGAAACACCATATATTTT. Protein product: CASSLDRSGNTIYF.

The chain combines TRBV6-5 with TRBJ1-1; D unclear. This CDR3 spans 15 amino acids. Germline loops: CDR1 MNHEY, CDR2 SVGAGI. Trimming took 6 bases from V and 0 from J, leaving 14 bases between them. In DNA form, the CDR3 reads TGTGCCAGCAGGCTGCCGGGCGGACTGAACACTGAAGCTTTCTTT. Amino acid sequence: CASRLPGGLNTEAFF.

Comments on this clone: This specimen includes other DNA sequences encoding the same CDR3. The chain is built from TRBV5-1 and TRBJ2-3; 8 bases fit TRBD2. CDR1 is SGHRS and CDR2 is YFSETQ in the germline V gene. The CDR3 length is 15 residues. Trimming removed 4 bases from V and 0 bases from J; junction bases left unmatched: 4. CDR3 sequence reads: CASSPGLASTDTQYF. The CDR3 DNA is TGCGCCAGCAGCCCAGGACTAGCTAGCACAGATACGCAGTATTTT.

The count of this clone is one. A much larger clonotype is one base distant, so this may be a read error. The sample carries other DNA sequences with the same CDR3. The J gene is TRBJ2-5, the V gene TRBV27, with D perhaps matching TRBD1 (5 bases). The DNA end is more similar to TRBJ2-7, so the J call may be wrong. The germline gives CDR1 MNHEY, CDR2 SMNVEV (reference sequence). The CDR3 spans 14 residues. The CDR3 DNA reads as TGTGCCAGCAGTTTTTCCCAGGGTCCCTACGAGCAGTACTTC. Protein: CASSFSQGPYEQYF.

The chain carries TRBV9 and TRBJ2-3; the D is unclear. V gave up 0 bases and J gave up 12 bases, with 11 bases separating them. The germline V gene encodes CDR1 SGDLS and CDR2 YYNGEE. The CDR3 has 12 residues. The CDR3 is CASSVGASVQYF. CDR3 DNA sequence: TGTGCCAGCAGCGTAGGTGCCTCGGTCCAGTATTTT.

At least ten counts were recorded for this clone. The chain employs TRBV6-1 and TRBJ1-2; D gene uncertain. The CDR3 contains 13 residues. The germline V gene encodes CDR1 MNHNS and CDR2 SASEGT. The V gene lost 1 base and the J gene lost 5 bases, with 8 bases spanning the gap. The CDR3 reads CASSEGADYGYTF. The CDR3 DNA is TGTGCCAGCAGTGAAGGAGCGGATTATGGCTACACCTTC.

The V gene is TRBV28, the J gene TRBJ2-3; TRBD1 agrees at 8 bases. Trimming removed 4 bases from V and 4 bases from J; junction bases left unmatched: 19. The V gene's germline CDR1 is MDHEN and CDR2 SYDVKM. CDR3 length: 19 residues. The CDR3 reads CASSSYPSDRAIRADTQYF. The CDR3 DNA is TGTGCCAGCAGTTCCTACCCCTCGGACAGGGCGATTCGGGCAGATACGCAGTATTTT.

Of note for this clone: The same CDR3 also results from other DNA sequences found in this sample. This chain joins TRBV6-1 and TRBJ2-6; 7 positions agree with TRBD1. V lost 6 bases, J lost 0 bases, and 2 bases stayed unmatched. Germline CDR1 reads MNHNS; CDR2 reads SASEGT. This CDR3 contains 15 residues. The chain's CDR3 is CASRAGGSGANVLTF. CDR3 nucleotide sequence: TGTGCCAGCAGGGCAGGGGGCTCTGGGGCCAACGTCCTGACTTTC.

This clone appeared a few times. This chain connects TRBV6-5 to TRBJ1-1; D is unclear. The V and J ends lost 0 bases and 0 bases respectively, with 8 bases between them. CDR1 is MNHEY, CDR2 SVGAGI, per germline. The CDR3 extends over 15 amino acids. The CDR3 nucleotides read TGTGCCAGCAGTTACTCGAGGTACATGAACACTGAAGCTTTCTTT. It codes for CASSYSRYMNTEAFF.

The gene calls are TRBV7-8 and TRBJ2-2, with 8 bases identical to TRBD1. The CDR3 contains 16 residues. The trim removed 6 bases at V and 5 bases at J, leaving 11 bases unmatched. In germline, CDR1 is SGHVS, CDR2 FQNEAQ. The CDR3 spells CASSSGQGARTGELFF. DNA for the CDR3: TGTGCCAGCAGTTCCGGCCAGGGGGCGAGAACCGGGGAGCTGTTTTTT.

V is TRBV4-1 and J is TRBJ2-3; tentatively, D is TRBD1 (5 bases). Germline V gene lookup returns CDR1 MGHRA and CDR2 YSYEKL. The V end was cut by 3 bases, the J end by 4 bases, with 8 bases between. The CDR3 is made up of 13 amino acids. CDR3 loop: CASSQTASDTQYF. CDR3 nucleotide sequence: TGCGCCAGCAGCCAGACAGCTTCAGATACGCAGTATTTT.

The sample holds a few counts of this clone. The chain couples TRBV5-1 to TRBJ2-1; D remains ambiguous. Per the germline V gene, CDR1 is SGHRS and CDR2 is YFSETQ. The CDR3 is made up of 16 amino acids. Trimming removed 2 bases at V and 4 bases at J, with 16 bases between. CDR3 bases: TGCGCCAGCAGCTTCGAGCTTGGACGCGCTTACAATGAGCAGTTCTTC. Encoded protein: CASSFELGRAYNEQFF.

This clone has only a few counts. The V gene is TRBV28, the J gene TRBJ2-4, with D perhaps being TRBD1 or TRBD2 (5 bases each). V was pared by 6 bases and J by 1 base, with 19 bases between. The CDR3 extends over 17 amino acids. Germline CDR1 is MDHEN and CDR2 is SYDVKM. CDR3 DNA: TGTGCCAGCAGCCCCCCGGGGCTAGGGCTTGCCAAAAACATTCAGTACTTC. Amino acid sequence: CASSPPGLGLAKNIQYF.

The J gene is TRBJ2-7, the V gene TRBV7-9, with TRBD2 matching 7 bases. CDR3 length: 16 residues. CDR1 and CDR2 (germline): SEHNR, FQNEAQ (reference sequence). After removal of 5 bases from V and 3 bases from J, the junction contained 13 bases not matched to a gene. In nucleotides, the CDR3 is TGTGCCAGCAGCCCTAGGGGCGGGAGTGCTCTCTACGAGCAGTACTTC. Encoded protein: CASSPRGGSALYEQYF.

This chain joins TRBV11-2 and TRBJ2-3, with D tentatively TRBD1 or TRBD2 (5 bases each). The length of the CDR3 is 18 residues. The V and J ends lost 1 base and 2 bases respectively, with 19 bases between them. CDR1 and CDR2 (germline): SGHAT, FQNNGV. The CDR3 region has the DNA TGTGCCAGCAGCTTAGCGGGGACCAACAAAGGGTCCACAGATACGCAGTATTTT. Translated: CASSLAGTNKGSTDTQYF.

The chain links TRBV10-1 to TRBJ2-5; 10 bases line up with TRBD2. Trimming removed 2 bases from V and 3 bases from J; junction bases left unmatched: 6. From germline, CDR1 is WNHNN and CDR2 SYGVQD (reference sequence). The CDR3 has 16 residues. The CDR3 protein is CASSEGVAGGKETQYF. The CDR3 region has the DNA TGCGCCAGCAGTGAGGGGGTAGCGGGAGGTAAAGAGACCCAGTACTTC.

V and J are TRBV5-1 and TRBJ1-1; TRBD1 agrees at 8 bases. The V and J ends lost 2 bases and 3 bases, in that order; junction bases with no gene match: 9. The CDR3 spans 16 residues. Germline CDR1 reads SGHRS; CDR2 reads YFSETQ. CDR3 sequence (DNA): TGCGCCAGCAGCTTAAGCTCAGGGGGCGCGGACACTGAAGCTTTCTTT. It yields the protein CASSLSSGGADTEAFF.

The chain employs TRBV18 and TRBJ2-1; 9 bases are a match to TRBD2. Germline loops: CDR1 KGHSH, CDR2 LQKENI. Trimming cost V 3 bases and J 8 bases; bases outside gene matches: 5. The CDR3 contains 14 residues. In nucleotides, the CDR3 is TGTGCCAGCTCACCGCGGGAGGGGTTCCATGAGCAGTTCTTC. Translation gives CASSPREGFHEQFF.